One and the same sample provided the 23 T cell receptor beta chains below, sequenced in a study of tumor and adjacent non-tumor tissue in lung cancer. No cell sorting was done before RNA was extracted from the tissue. Distant lung tissue was collected more than 3 cm away from the tumor edge. TCRbeta libraries were built with three rounds of nested PCR, modified from ARM-PCR. TCRdb re-called the multiplex PCR reads through MiXCR, storing one row per CDR3 protein. The repertoire holds 60,000 to 85,000 distinct CDR3 sequences, with 76% as singletons. Sequenced material: distant non-tumor lung tissue. These receptors all come from a man between 65 and 80 years old with non-small cell lung cancer.

By proportion, this clonotype is medium-sized (0.01 to 0.1%). V usage is TRBV11-3 and J usage is TRBJ2-1; 9 bases map to TRBD2. V shed 1 base and J 7 bases; nucleotides not matched to a gene: 11. The CDR3 loop spans 17 amino acids. In germline, CDR1 is SGHNT, CDR2 YENEEA. CDR3 region: CASSLGLLAGDRNEQFF. The CDR3 nucleotides read TGTGCCAGCAGCTTAGGCCTCTTAGCGGGAGATAGAAATGAGCAGTTCTTC.

On this clonotype: In this CDR3 the conserved last residue, phenylalanine or tryptophan, is missing, so a read error is likely. The chain uses TRBV4-1 and TRBJ2-5, with D perhaps TRBD1 or TRBD2 (5 bases each). Looked up from germline, CDR1 is MGHRA and CDR2 is YSYEKL. The CDR3 totals 14 residues. The CDR3 protein is CVSSQQWGQETQYL. The CDR3 bases are TGCGTCAGCAGCCAACAGTGGGGGCAAGAGACCCAGTACTTA.

This clonotype showed up just once. Mismatch with germline at one junction end may stem from a read error. The rearrangement links TRBV6-5 to TRBJ1-1; 8 nucleotides line up with TRBD1. The CDR3 has 15 amino acids. Germline V gene data show CDR1 as MNHEY and CDR2 as SVGAGI. CDR3 nucleotides: TGTGCCAGCAGTAGAAGACAGGGGACGAACACTGAAGTTTTCTTT. Translated: CASSRRQGTNTEVFF.

The CDR3: CTVVSGQGTRVYGYTF. Written as DNA, the CDR3 is TGCACCGTCGTCTCGGGACAGGGAACGAGAGTCTATGGCTACACCTTC. The chain couples TRBV29-1 to TRBJ1-2; TRBD1 matches 9 bases. This CDR3 spans 16 amino acids. Germline loops: CDR1 SQVTM, CDR2 ANQGSEA.

To note about this clonotype: A clone one base away is much larger, so this may be a read error. DNA of the CDR3: TGCGCCAGCAGCCAGGATCCTAACGGGGGAATCCAAGAGGCCCAGTACTTC. This codes for CASSQDPNGGIQEAQYF. The rearrangement joins TRBV4-1 to TRBJ2-5, with a tentative D call TRBD2 (6 bases). Looked up from germline, CDR1 is MGHRA and CDR2 is YSYEKL. The CDR3 consists of 17 residues.

A remark on this clonotype: One end of the junction varies from germline; a read error may be responsible. The chain carries TRBV6-6 and TRBJ2-7; weak D call: TRBD1 (5 bases). CDR3 length: 14 amino acids. Germline CDR1 is MNHNY and CDR2 is SVGAGI (reference sequence). Here the CDR3 reads CASTINLGHYEQYF. Here the CDR3 DNA reads TGTGCCAGCACTATAAATTTGGGGCATTACGAGCAATACTTC.

The sample holds a few counts of this clonotype. Being one base from a much bigger clone, this may be a read error. The chain recombines TRBV29-1 with TRBJ2-1, with TRBD2 matching 14 bases. With 6 bases clipped from V and 9 bases from J, the junction kept 13 bases outside the gene matches. The CDR3 length is 16 residues. Germline lookup yields CDR1 SQVTM and CDR2 ANQGSEA. The CDR3 sequence is CSVAGTSGSTSSEQFF. The CDR3 region has the DNA TGCAGCGTCGCCGGGACTAGCGGGAGTACGAGCAGTGAGCAGTTCTTC.

Concerning this clonotype itself: Sequence at one end of the junction differs from germline and may be a read error. The gene calls are TRBV11-3 and TRBJ1-2, with 8 positions matching TRBD1. The CDR3 totals 14 residues. Germline CDR1 and CDR2: SGHNT and YENEEA. The CDR3 DNA reads TGTGCCAGCTGCTTCCCGACAGGGGTGGGAGGCTACATCTTC. As protein: CASCFPTGVGGYIF. The full variable domain, its missing parts supplied by reference TRBV11-3 and TRBJ1-2, is EAGVVQSPRYKIIEKKQPVAFWCNPISGHNTLYWYLQNLGQGPELLIRYENEEAVDDSQLPKDRFSAERLKGVDSTLKIQPAELGDSAVYLCASCFPTGVGGYIFGSGTRLTVV.

Note on this clonotype: A much larger clone differs from this one at a single base, so this may be a read error. The chain uses TRBV12-3 or TRBV12-4 and TRBJ1-3, with 10 bases that match TRBD1. This CDR3 contains 17 residues. CDR3 bases: TGTGCCAGCAGTCCCCGGACAGGGGGAATCTCTGGAAACACCACATATTTT. This sequence encodes CASSPRTGGISGNTTYF.

Comments on this clonotype: An end of the junction does not agree with germline; a read error may underlie this. The chain has TRBV5-6 and TRBJ2-7, with D possibly TRBD2 on 5 matching bases. CDR1 is SGHDT and CDR2 is YYEEEE in the germline V gene. This CDR3 is built from 15 residues. CDR3 in amino acids: CVSSLRFRGFYEQYF. The CDR3 DNA reads TGTGTCAGCAGCTTGAGATTTCGGGGATTCTACGAGCAGTACTTC.

This clonotype showed up just a few times. The chain has TRBV11-2 and TRBJ2-7, with 7 bases aligning to TRBD1. This CDR3 has 14 residues. The V gene's germline CDR1 is SGHAT and CDR2 FQNNGV. The trim removed 5 bases at V and 1 base at J, leaving 5 bases unmatched. This CDR3 is CASSLGQISYEQYF. The CDR3 bases are TGTGCCAGCAGCCTGGGACAGATTTCCTACGAGCAGTACTTC.

Remarks on this clonotype: Germline is not matched at one junction end, which may reflect a read error. The chain has TRBV10-3 and TRBJ2-2, with D unresolved. This CDR3 is 12 amino acids long. The germline gives CDR1 ENHRY, CDR2 SYGVKD. For the CDR3, the DNA is TGTGCCATCGGTGACTCTCGGTCAAGGCTGTTTTTT. As protein: CAIGDSRSRLFF.

The sample holds one count of this clonotype. At one boundary the junction diverges from the germline segment, which might be a read error. The chain combines TRBV5-1 with TRBJ2-6; 8 positions agree with TRBD1. The CDR3 has 18 residues. CDR1 and CDR2 (germline): SGHRS, YFSETQ. Here the CDR3 reads CASGPTGAFISGPNVLTF. CDR3 nucleotides: TGCGCCAGCGGCCCGACAGGGGCCTTTATATCTGGGCCCAACGTCCTGACTTTC.

In the case of this clonotype: At one of its ends the junction is not consistent with the germline gene, which may arise from a read error. The chain uses TRBV29-1 and TRBJ2-1; 7 bases are a match to TRBD2. Germline V lookup: CDR1 SQVTM, CDR2 ANQGSEA. The CDR3 is 13 amino acids. The CDR3 sequence: CSVRAHGTNEQLF. In DNA, the CDR3 is TGCAGTGTTCGGGCCCATGGGACTAATGAGCAGCTCTTC.

This clonotype came up a few times. At one of its ends the junction is not consistent with the germline gene, which may arise from a read error. The rearrangement joins TRBV11-2 to TRBJ2-1; 9 nucleotides match TRBD2. The CDR3 runs 15 residues. CDR1 and CDR2 (germline): SGHAT, FQNNGV. The CDR3 region is CANSTSGLSYNEQFF. The CDR3 DNA reads TGTGCCAACAGCACTAGCGGGCTCTCCTATAATGAGCAGTTCTTC.

V is TRBV6-2 or TRBV6-3 and J is TRBJ2-2, with TRBD2 as a possible D gene (6 bases). This CDR3 spans 19 amino acids. V was cut by 5 bases and J by 1 base, with 23 bases left in between. In germline, CDR1 is MNHEY, CDR2 SVGEGT. The CDR3 coding sequence is TGTGCCAGCAGTAGCGCAGTCGGGAGACCACAAAAGAACACCGGGGAGCTGTTTTTT. It translates to CASSSAVGRPQKNTGELFF.

This clonotype is judged medium-sized (0.01 to 0.1%). J is TRBJ2-7 and V is TRBV28; tentatively, D is TRBD2 (6 bases). V was pared by 7 bases and J by 4 bases, with 20 bases between. The CDR3 contains 15 residues. The germline V gene encodes CDR1 MDHEN and CDR2 SYDVKM. Here the CDR3 reads CASTSRRAGGYEQYF. The CDR3 DNA is TGTGCCAGCACTTCCCGGCGGGCCGGGGGTTACGAGCAGTACTTC.

Remarks on this clonotype: A much bigger clone sits one base away, suggesting this may be a read error. V gene TRBV5-6 combines with J gene TRBJ2-5, with 8 bases that match TRBD1. Germline CDR1 SGHDT, CDR2 YYEEEE. This CDR3 is built from 16 residues. CDR3 sequence reads: CASSPEDRAFGEIQYF. CDR3 DNA sequence: TGTGCCAGCAGCCCTGAGGACAGGGCTTTCGGAGAGATCCAGTACTTC.

This chain joins TRBV11-3 and TRBJ1-1; D may be TRBD1 (5 bases). Germline values: CDR1 SGHNT, CDR2 YENEEA. This CDR3 has 13 residues. V lost 3 bases, J lost 4 bases, and 9 bases lay in between. The CDR3 protein is CASSFSGGTEAFF. CDR3 sequence (DNA): TGTGCCAGCAGCTTTTCGGGGGGCACTGAAGCTTTCTTT.

This clonotype was recorded many times. V is TRBV6-5 and J is TRBJ2-7; 10 positions agree with TRBD2. This CDR3 has 15 residues. Germline CDR1 reads MNHEY; CDR2 reads SVGAGI. V lost 7 bases and J lost 0; bases outside the gene matches: 6. The CDR3 spells CASTPLAGDSYEQYF. The CDR3 DNA sequence: TGTGCCAGCACCCCCCTAGCGGGAGACTCCTACGAGCAGTACTTC.

The chain has TRBV10-3 and TRBJ2-1; 8 nucleotides line up with TRBD2. The DNA end favors TRBJ2-7, so the J call may be wrong. Germline assignment: CDR1 ENHRY and CDR2 SYGVKD. CDR3 length: 12 residues. The DNA of the CDR3 is TGTGCCATCGGGCGGGAGGTCAATGAGCAGTACTTC. Residues: CAIGREVNEQYF.

As to this clonotype: Germline and junction disagree at one end, which may indicate a read error. The chain carries TRBV10-3 and TRBJ2-1, with a weak D call TRBD2 (5 bases). CDR3 length: 12 residues. Germline loops: CDR1 ENHRY, CDR2 SYGVKD. The CDR3 here is CANSPGNNGQFF. For the CDR3, the DNA is TGTGCCAACTCACCGGGGAACAATGGGCAGTTCTTC.

The chain employs TRBV12-3 or TRBV12-4 and TRBJ2-5; 11 positions match TRBD2. This CDR3 spans 20 amino acids. V gave up 6 bases and J gave up 10 bases; unmatched junction bases: 28. In DNA, the CDR3 is TGTGCCAGCAGAAAAAGAGACCACCCGACTAGCGGGATTCCCCAGGATAGCCAGTACTTC. It codes for CASRKRDHPTSGIPQDSQYF.